This section outlines one T cell receptor (beta chain) sequence together with its context. The data stem from a study of blood T cell repertoires in COVID-19. Study overall: T cells, B-cell-depleted T cells, or PBMCs provided the cDNA or gDNA that served as material.

Germline V gene lookup returns CDR1 LNHDA and CDR2 SQIVND (reference sequence). The germline V and J ends were trimmed by 4 bases and 7 bases, with 17 bases remaining between them. The CDR3 has 15 amino acids. TCRdb keeps only in-frame clones here, not all; method: immunoSEQ multiplex PCR. Counted here are about 440,000 clones, about nine tenths occurring once; the ten biggest clones make up about 12%. The chain has TRBV19 and TRBJ2-1, with D possibly being TRBD2 (6 bases). This receptor was obtained from a woman in her 50s with COVID-19, enrolled during active disease. The specimen sequenced was peripheral blood. In DNA form, the CDR3 reads TGTGCCAGTAGTAAACCGGGAGCATTTGGGAATGAGCAGTTCTTC. Residues: CASSKPGAFGNEQFF.